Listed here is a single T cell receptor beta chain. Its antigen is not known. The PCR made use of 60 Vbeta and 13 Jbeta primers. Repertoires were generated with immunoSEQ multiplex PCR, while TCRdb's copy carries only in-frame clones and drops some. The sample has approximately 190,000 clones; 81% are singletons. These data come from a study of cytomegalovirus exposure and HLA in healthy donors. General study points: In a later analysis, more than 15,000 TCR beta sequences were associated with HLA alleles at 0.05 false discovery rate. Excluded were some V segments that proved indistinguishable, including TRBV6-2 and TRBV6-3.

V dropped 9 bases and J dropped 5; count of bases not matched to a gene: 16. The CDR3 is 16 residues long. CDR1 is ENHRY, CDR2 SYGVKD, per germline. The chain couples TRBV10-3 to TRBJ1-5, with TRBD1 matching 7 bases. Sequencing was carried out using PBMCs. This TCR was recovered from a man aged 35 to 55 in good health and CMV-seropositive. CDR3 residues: CAMANEEDRRDQPQHF. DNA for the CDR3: TGTGCCATGGCCAACGAGGAGGACAGGCGAGATCAGCCCCAGCATTTT.